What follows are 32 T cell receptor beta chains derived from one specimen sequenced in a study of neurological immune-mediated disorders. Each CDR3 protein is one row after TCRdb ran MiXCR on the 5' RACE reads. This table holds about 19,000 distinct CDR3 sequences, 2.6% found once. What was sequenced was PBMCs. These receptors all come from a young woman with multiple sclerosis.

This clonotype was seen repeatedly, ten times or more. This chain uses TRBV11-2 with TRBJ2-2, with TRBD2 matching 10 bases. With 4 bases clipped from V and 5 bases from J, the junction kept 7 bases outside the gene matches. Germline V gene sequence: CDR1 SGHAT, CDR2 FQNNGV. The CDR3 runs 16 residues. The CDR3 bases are TGTGCCAGCAGCTCCATCAGACTAGCGGGTACCGGGGAGCTGTTTTTT. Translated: CASSSIRLAGTGELFF. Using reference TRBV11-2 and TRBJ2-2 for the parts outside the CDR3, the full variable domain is EAGVAQSPRYKIIEKRQSVAFWCNPISGHATLYWYQQILGQGPKLLIQFQNNGVVDDSQLPKDRFSAERLKGVDSTLKIQPAKLEDSAVYLCASSSIRLAGTGELFFGEGSRLTVL.

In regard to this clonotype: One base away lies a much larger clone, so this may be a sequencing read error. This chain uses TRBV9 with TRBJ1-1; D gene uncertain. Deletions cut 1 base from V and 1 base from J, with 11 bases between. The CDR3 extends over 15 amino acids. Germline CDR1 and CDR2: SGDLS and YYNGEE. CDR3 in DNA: TGTGCCAGCAGCGTAAGATCACATGGGAACACTGAAGCTTTCTTT. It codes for CASSVRSHGNTEAFF.

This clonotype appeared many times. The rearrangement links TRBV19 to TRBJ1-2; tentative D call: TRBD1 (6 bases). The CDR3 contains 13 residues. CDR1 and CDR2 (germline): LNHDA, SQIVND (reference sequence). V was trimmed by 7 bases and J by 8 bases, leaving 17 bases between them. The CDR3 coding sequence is TGTGCCAGTAAAGGATCTCCCCAGGGGGGCTACACCTTC. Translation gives CASKGSPQGGYTF.

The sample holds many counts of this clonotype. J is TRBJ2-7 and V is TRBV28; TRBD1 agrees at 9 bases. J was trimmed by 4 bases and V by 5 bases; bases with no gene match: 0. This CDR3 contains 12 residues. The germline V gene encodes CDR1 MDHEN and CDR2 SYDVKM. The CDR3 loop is CASSGQGYEQYF. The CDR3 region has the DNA TGTGCCAGCAGTGGACAGGGGTACGAGCAGTACTTC.

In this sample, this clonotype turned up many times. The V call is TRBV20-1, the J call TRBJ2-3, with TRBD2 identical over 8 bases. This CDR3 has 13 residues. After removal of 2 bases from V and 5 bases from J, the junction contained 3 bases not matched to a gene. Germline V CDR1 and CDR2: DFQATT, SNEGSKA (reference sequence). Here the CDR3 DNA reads TGCAGTGCTAGACGGGGGGGCGGAGATACGCAGTATTTT. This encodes CSARRGGGDTQYF.

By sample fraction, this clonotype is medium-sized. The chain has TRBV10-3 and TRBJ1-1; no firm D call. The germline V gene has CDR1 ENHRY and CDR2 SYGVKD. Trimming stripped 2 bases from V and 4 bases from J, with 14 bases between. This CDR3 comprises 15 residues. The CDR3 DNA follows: TGTGCCATCAGTGAGGTCGGTCGTCTGATCACTGAAGCTTTCTTT. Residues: CAISEVGRLITEAFF.

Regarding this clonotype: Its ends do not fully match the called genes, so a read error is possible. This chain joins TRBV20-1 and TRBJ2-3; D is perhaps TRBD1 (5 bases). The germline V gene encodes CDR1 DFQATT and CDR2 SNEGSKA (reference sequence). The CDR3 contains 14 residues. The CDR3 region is CSARDQLPTDTQYF. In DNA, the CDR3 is TGCAGTGCTAGAGACCAGCTACCGACAGATACACAGTATTTT.

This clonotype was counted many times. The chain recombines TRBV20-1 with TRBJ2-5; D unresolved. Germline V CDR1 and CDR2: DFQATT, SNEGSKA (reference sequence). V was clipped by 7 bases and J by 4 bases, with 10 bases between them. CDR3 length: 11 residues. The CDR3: CSVLLSETQYF. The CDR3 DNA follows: TGCAGTGTTCTACTATCAGAGACCCAGTACTTC.

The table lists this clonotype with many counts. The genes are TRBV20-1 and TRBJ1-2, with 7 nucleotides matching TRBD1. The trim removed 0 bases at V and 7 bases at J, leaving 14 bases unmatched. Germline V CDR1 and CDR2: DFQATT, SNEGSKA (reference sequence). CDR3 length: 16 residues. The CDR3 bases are TGCAGTGCTAGAGATGAGGGGAGGGGGCCTCGATCTGGCTACACCTTC. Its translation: CSARDEGRGPRSGYTF.

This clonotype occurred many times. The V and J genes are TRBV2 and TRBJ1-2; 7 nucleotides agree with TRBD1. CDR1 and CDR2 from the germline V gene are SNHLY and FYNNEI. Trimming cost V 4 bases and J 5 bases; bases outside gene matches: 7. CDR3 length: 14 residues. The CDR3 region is CASSAPAGGYGYTF. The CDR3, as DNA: TGTGCCAGCAGTGCCCCCGCAGGGGGATATGGCTACACCTTC.

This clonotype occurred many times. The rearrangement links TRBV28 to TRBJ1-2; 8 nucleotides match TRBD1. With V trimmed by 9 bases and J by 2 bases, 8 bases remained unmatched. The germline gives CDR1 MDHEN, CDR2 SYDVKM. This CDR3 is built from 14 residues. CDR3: CASSQGVTNYGYTF. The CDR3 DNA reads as TGTGCCAGTTCACAGGGGGTAACGAACTATGGCTACACCTTC.

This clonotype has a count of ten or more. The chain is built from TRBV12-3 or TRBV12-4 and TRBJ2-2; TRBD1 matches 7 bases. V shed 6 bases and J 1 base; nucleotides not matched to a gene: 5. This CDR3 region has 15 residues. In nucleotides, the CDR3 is TGTGCCAGCAGGATGGACAGGCTGAACACCGGGGAGCTGTTTTTT. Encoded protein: CASRMDRLNTGELFF.

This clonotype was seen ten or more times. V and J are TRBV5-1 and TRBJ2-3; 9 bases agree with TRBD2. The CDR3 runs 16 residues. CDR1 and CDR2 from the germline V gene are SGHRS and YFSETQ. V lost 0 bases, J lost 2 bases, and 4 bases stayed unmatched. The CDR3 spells CASSLGLAEATDTQYF. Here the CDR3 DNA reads TGCGCCAGCAGCTTGGGACTAGCGGAGGCCACAGATACGCAGTATTTT.

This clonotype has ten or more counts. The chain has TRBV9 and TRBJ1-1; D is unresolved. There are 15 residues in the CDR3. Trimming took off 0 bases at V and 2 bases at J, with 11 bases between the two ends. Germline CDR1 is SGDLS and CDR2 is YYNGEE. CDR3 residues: CASSVASAGNTEAFF. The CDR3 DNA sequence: TGTGCCAGCAGCGTAGCCTCGGCGGGAAACACTGAAGCTTTCTTT. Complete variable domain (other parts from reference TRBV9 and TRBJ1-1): DSGVTQTPKHLITATGQRVTLRCSPRSGDLSVYWYQQSLDQGLQFLIQYYNGEERAKGNILERFSAQQFPDLHSELNLSSLELGDSALYFCASSVASAGNTEAFFGQGTRLTVV.

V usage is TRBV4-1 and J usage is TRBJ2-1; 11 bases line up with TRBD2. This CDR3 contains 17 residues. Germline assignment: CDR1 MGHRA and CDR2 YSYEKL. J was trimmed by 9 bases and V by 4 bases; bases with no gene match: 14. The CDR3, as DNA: TGCGCCAGCAGCCTACAAGTAGCGGGGGGGCTCAACGGTGAGCAGTTCTTC. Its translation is CASSLQVAGGLNGEQFF.

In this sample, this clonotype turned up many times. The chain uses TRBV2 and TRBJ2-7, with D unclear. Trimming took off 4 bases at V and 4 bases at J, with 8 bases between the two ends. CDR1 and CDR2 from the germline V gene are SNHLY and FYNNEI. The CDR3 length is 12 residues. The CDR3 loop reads CASSGWRYEQYF. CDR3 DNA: TGTGCCAGCAGTGGTTGGCGGTACGAGCAGTACTTC.

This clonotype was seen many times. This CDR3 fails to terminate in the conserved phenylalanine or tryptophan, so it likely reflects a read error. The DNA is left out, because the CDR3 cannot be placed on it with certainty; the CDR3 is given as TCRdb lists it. The CDR3 here is CATSGGYGYTC. The chain is built from TRBV24-1 and TRBJ1-2. Inclusive of both ends, the CDR3 amounts to 11 amino acids. Germline assignment: CDR1 KGHDR and CDR2 SFDVKD.

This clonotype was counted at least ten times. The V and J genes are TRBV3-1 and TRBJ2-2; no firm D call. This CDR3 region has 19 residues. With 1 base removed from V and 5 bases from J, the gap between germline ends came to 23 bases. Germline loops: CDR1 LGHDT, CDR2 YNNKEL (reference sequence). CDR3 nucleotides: TGTGCCAGCAGCCAAGTTGTTCGGCACGATGCAGGTACGACCGGGGAGCTGTTTTTT. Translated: CASSQVVRHDAGTTGELFF.

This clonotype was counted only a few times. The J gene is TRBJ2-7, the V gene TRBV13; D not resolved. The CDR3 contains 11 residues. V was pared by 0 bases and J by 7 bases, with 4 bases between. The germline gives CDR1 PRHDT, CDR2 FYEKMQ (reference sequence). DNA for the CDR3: TGTGCCAGCAGCTTAGGATTGGAGCAGTACTTC. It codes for CASSLGLEQYF.

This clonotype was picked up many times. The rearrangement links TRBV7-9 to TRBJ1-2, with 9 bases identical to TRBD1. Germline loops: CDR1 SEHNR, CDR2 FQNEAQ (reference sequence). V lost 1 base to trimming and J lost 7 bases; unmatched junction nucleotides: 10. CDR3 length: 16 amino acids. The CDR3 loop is CASSLVARGTGIGYTF. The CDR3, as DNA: TGTGCCAGCAGCTTAGTGGCCCGCGGGACAGGGATTGGCTACACCTTC.

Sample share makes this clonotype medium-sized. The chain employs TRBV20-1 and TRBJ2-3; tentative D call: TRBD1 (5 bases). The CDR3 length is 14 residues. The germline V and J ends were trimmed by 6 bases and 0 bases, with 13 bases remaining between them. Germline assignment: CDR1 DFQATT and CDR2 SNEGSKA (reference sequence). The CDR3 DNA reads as TGCAGTGCCCTGGACACGTCTAGCACAGATACGCAGTATTTT. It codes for CSALDTSSTDTQYF.

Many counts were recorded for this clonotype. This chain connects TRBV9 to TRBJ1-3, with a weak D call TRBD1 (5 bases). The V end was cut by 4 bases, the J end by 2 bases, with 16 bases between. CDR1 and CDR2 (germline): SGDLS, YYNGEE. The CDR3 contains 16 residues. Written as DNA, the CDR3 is TGTGCCAGCAGCCCCGGCGGAGGGACCCCTGGAAACACCATATATTTT. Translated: CASSPGGGTPGNTIYF.

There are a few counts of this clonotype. The CDR3 spells CASEGTVMTPKLFF. CDR3 DNA: TGTGCCAGTGAAGGGACAGTAATGACCCCAAAGCTGTTTTTT. This rearrangement joins TRBV11-2 to TRBJ2-2; 7 nucleotides align to TRBD1. Trimming took 9 bases from V and 12 from J; bases not matched to a gene: 16. This CDR3 is built from 14 residues. CDR1 SGHAT and CDR2 FQNNGV come from the germline V gene. Together with reference TRBV11-2 and TRBJ2-2, the CDR3 gives the full variable domain: EAGVAQSPRYKIIEKRQSVAFWCNPISGHATLYWYQQILGQGPKLLIQFQNNGVVDDSQLPKDRFSAERLKGVDSTLKIQPAKLEDSAVYLCASEGTVMTPKLFFGEGSRLTVL.

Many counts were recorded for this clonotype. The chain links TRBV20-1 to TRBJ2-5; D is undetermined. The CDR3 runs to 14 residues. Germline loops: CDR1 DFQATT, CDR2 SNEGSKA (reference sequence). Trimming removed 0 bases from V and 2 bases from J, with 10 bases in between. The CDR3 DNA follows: TGCAGTGCTAGAGATTGGTGGGTGCAAGAGACCCAGTACTTC. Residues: CSARDWWVQETQYF.

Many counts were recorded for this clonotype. This chain's CDR3 is CASSLVQGAYLAFF. As DNA, the CDR3 is TGTGCCAGCAGTTTAGTTCAGGGGGCCTATCTCGCTTTCTTT. V is TRBV12-3 or TRBV12-4 and J is TRBJ1-1; 8 nucleotides match TRBD1. Germline trimming cut 1 base from V and 11 bases from J; bases unmatched to any gene: 9. There are 14 residues in the CDR3.

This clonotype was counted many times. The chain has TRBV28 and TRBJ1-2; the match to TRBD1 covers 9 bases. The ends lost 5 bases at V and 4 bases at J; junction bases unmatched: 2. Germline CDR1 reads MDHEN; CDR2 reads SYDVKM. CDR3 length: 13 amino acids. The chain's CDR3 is CASSGQGPYGYTF. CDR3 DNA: TGTGCCAGCAGTGGACAGGGGCCCTATGGCTACACCTTC.

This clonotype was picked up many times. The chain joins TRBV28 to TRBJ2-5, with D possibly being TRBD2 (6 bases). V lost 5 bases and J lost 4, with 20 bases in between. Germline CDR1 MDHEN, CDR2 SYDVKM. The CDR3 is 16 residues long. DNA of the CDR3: TGTGCCAGCAGTCAGCCCCCCGCGGGGTGGGGAGAGACCCAGTACTTC. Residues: CASSQPPAGWGETQYF.

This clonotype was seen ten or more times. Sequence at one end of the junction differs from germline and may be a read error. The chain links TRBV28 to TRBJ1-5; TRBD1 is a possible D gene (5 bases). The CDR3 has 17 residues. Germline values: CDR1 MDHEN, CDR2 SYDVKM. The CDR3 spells CASSLSGHAKSNQPQNF. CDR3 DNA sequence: TGTGCCAGCAGTTTATCCGGACATGCGAAAAGTAATCAGCCCCAGAATTTT.

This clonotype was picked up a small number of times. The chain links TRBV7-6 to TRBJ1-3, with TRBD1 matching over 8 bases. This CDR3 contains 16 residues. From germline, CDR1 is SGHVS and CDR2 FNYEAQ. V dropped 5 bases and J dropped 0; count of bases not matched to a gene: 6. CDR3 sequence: CASSLGTGNSGNTIYF. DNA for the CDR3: TGTGCCAGCAGCCTGGGGACAGGAAACTCTGGAAACACCATATATTTT.

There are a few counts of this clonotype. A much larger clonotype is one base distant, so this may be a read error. The CDR3: CAGQNSPLNF. The CDR3 DNA reads as TGTGCCGGACAGAATTCACCCCTCAACTTT. The V and J genes are TRBV21-1 and TRBJ1-6; the table's D call TRBD1 went unverified against the DNA. TRBV21-1 is assigned pseudogene status. The CDR3 loop spans 10 amino acids.

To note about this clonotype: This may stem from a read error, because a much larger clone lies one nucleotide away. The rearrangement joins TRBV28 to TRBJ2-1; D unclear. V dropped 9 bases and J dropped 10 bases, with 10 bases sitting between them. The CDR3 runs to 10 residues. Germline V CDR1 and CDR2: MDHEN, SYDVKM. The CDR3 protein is CARTPREQFF. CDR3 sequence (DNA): TGTGCCAGAACCCCTAGGGAGCAGTTCTTC.

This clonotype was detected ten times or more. CDR3 bases: TGTGCCAGCAGCTTAGGGGGGACAGTTAATTCACCCCTCCACTTT. Translating it yields CASSLGGTVNSPLHF. V gene TRBV7-3 combines with J gene TRBJ1-6; 7 bases align to TRBD1. The germline CDR1 and CDR2 sequences are SGHTA and FQGTGA. V lost 2 bases to trimming and J lost 6 bases; unmatched junction nucleotides: 4. The CDR3 sequence is 15 residues long.